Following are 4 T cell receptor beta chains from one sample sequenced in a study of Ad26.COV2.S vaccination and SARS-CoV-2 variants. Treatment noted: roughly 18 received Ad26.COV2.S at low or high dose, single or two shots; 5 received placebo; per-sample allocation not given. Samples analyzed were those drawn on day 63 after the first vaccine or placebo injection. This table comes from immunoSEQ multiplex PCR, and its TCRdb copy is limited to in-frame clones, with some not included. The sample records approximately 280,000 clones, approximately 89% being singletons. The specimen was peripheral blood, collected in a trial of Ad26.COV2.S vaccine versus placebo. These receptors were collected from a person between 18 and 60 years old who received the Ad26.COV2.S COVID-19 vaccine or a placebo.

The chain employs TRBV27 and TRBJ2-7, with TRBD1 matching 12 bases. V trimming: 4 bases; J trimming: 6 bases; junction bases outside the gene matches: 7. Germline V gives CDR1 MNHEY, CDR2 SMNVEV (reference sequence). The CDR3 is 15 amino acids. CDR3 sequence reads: CASSYNRDRGPEQYF. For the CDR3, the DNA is TGTGCCAGCAGTTACAACCGGGACAGGGGGCCCGAGCAGTACTTC.

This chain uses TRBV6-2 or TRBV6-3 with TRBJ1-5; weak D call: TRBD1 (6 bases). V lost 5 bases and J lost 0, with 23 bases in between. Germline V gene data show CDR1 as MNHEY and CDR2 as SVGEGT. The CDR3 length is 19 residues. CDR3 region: CASSHGGPPVLYSNQPQHF. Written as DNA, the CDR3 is TGTGCCAGCAGTCACGGGGGGCCCCCGGTGCTTTATAGCAATCAGCCCCAGCATTTT.

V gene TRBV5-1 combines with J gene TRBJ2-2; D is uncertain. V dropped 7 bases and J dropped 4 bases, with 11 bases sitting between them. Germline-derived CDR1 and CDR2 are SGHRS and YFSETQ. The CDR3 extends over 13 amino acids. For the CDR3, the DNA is TGCGCCAGCGACTTGAGTGGCACCGGGGAGCTGTTTTTT. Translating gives CASDLSGTGELFF.

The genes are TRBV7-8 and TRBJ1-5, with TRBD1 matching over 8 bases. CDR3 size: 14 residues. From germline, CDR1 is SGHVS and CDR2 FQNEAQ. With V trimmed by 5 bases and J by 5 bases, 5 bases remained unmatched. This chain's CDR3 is CASSRDRGDQPQHF. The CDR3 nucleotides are TGTGCCAGCAGCCGTGACAGGGGCGATCAGCCCCAGCATTTT.